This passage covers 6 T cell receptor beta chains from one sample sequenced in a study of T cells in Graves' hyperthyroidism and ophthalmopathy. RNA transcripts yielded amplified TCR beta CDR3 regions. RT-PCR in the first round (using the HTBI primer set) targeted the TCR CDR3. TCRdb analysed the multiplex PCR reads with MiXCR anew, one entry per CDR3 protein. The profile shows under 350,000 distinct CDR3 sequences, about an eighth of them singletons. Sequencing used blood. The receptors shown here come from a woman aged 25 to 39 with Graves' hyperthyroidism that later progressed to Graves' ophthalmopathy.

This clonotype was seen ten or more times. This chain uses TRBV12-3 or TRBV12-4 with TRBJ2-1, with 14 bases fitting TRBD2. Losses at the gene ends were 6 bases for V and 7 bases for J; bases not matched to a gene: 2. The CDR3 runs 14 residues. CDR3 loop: CASRGTSGRNEQFF. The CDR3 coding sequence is TGTGCCAGCAGGGGGACTAGCGGGAGAAATGAGCAGTTCTTC.

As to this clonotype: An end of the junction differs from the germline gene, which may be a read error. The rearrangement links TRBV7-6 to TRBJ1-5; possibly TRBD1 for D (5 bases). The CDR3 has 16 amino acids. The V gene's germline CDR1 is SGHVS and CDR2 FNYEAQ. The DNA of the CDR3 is TGTGCCAGCAGCTTAGGAGGGGCAGATAGCAATCAGCCCCGGCATTTT. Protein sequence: CASSLGGADSNQPRHF.

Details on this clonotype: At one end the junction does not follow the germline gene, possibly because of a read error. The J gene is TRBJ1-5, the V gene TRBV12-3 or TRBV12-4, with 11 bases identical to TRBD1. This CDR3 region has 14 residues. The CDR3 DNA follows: TGTACCAGTTCCGGGACAGGGGGTACTCAGCCCCAGCATTTT. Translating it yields CTSSGTGGTQPQHF.

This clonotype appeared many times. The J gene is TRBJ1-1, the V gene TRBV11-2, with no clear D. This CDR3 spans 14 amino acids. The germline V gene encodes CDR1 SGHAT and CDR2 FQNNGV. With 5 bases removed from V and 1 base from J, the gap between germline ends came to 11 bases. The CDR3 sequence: CASSPHGGNTEAFF. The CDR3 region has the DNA TGTGCCAGCAGCCCCCACGGAGGGAACACTGAAGCTTTCTTT.

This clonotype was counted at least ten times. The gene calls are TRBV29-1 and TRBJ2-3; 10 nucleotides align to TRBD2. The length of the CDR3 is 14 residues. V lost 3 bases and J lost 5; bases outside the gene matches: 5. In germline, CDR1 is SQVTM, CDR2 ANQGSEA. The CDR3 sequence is CSVDSSGGVDTQYF. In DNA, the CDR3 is TGCAGCGTTGATTCCAGCGGGGGGGTAGATACGCAGTATTTT.

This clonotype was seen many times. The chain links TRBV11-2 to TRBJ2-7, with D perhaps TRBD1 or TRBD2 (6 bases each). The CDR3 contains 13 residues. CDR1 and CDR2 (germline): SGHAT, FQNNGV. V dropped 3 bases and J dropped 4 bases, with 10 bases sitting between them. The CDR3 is CASSFGGTYEQYF. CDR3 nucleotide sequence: TGTGCCAGCAGCTTCGGGGGCACATACGAGCAGTACTTC.